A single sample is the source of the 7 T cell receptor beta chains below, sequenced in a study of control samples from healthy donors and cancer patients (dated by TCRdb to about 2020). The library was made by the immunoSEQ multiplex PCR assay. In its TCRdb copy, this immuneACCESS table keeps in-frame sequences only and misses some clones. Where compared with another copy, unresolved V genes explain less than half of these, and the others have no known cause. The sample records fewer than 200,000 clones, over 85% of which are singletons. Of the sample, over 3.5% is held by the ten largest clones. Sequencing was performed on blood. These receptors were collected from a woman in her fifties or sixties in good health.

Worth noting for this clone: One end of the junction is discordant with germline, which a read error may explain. The CDR3 DNA is TGTGCCACCATTCACAGATGCCGAGGTCGGAGAAAAACTGTTTTT. Its translation: CATIHRCRGRRKTVF. V usage is TRBV15 and J usage is TRBJ1-4; D unclear. This CDR3 region has 15 residues. The germline gives CDR1 LNHNV, CDR2 YYDKDF (reference sequence).

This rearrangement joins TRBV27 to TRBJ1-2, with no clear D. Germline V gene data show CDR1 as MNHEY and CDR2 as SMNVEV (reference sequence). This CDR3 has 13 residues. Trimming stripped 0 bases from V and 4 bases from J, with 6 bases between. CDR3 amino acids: CASSLSFSYGYTF. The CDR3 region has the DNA TGTGCCAGCAGTTTATCCTTTAGCTATGGCTACACCTTC.

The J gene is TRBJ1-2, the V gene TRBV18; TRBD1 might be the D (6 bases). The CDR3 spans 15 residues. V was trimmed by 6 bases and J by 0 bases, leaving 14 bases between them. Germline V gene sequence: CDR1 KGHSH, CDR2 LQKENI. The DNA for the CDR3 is TGTGCCAGCTCGCGTCCGGCAGGGGCTAACTATGGCTACACCTTC. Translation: CASSRPAGANYGYTF.

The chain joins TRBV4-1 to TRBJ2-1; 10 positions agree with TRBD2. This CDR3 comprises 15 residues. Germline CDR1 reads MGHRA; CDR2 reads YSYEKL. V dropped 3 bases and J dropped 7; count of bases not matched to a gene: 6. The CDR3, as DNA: TGCGCCAGCAGCCAGGATAGCGGGGGGCGAAATGAGCAGTTCTTC. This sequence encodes CASSQDSGGRNEQFF.

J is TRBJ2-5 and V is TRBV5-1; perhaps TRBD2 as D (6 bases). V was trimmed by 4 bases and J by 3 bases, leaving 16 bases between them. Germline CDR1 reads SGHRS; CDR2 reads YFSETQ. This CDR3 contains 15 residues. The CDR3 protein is CASSSTGTPKETQYF. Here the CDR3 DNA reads TGCGCCAGCAGCAGTACCGGGACTCCGAAAGAGACCCAGTACTTC.

CDR3 sequence: CASRRQGNTEAFF. As DNA, the CDR3 is TGTGCCAGCAGGCGACAGGGAAACACTGAAGCTTTCTTT. The chain couples TRBV12-3 or TRBV12-4 to TRBJ1-1; 7 bases are a match to TRBD1. The length of the CDR3 is 13 residues. With 6 bases clipped from V and 2 bases from J, the junction kept 3 bases outside the gene matches.

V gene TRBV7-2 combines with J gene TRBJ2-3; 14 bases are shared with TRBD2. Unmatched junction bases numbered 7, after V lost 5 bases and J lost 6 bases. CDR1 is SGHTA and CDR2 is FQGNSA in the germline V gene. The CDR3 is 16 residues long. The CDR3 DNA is TGTGCCAGCAGCCGGACTAGCGGGGGGAGGGCGGATACGCAGTATTTT. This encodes CASSRTSGGRADTQYF. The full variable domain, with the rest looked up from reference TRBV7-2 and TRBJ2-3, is GAGVSQSPSNKVTEKGKDVELRCDPISGHTALYWYRQSLGQGLEFLIYFQGNSAPDKSGLPSDRFSAERTGGSVSTLTIQRTQQEDSAVYLCASSRTSGGRADTQYFGPGTRLTVL.